Listed here is a single T cell receptor (beta chain). An end of the junction does not agree with germline; a read error may underlie this. TCRdb's copy holds only in-frame clones and misses some; the assay was immunoSEQ multiplex PCR. This repertoire shows over 85,000 clones, approximately 90% found once; its top ten account for around 2%. The sample originates from a study of T cell changes during pregnancy in multiple sclerosis. The CDR3 contains 12 residues. Germline assignment: CDR1 SSHAT and CDR2 FNYEAQ (reference sequence). The chain recombines TRBV7-7 with TRBJ1-5; D call uncertain. The sequencing here drew on peripheral blood, taken in the first trimester of pregnancy. The sequence derives from a female donor in good health, enrolled as a control in a pregnancy study. The CDR3 here is CASSQKNQPQHF. CDR3 coding DNA: TGTGCTAGCAGCCAGAAAAATCAGCCCCAGCATTTT.